This T cell receptor (beta chain) was sequenced for a study of technical replicates of blood from a handful of donors. V lost 0 bases to trimming and J lost 4 bases, with 10 bases between them. In germline, CDR1 is SGDLS, CDR2 YYNGEE. This CDR3 spans 14 amino acids. Libraries were prepared by immunoSEQ multiplex PCR; TCRdb keeps only in-frame clonotypes and omits some of them. The sample lists tens of thousands of clones, 95% to 98% occurring once. The specimen was T cells isolated from PBMCs. This TCR came from a human donor in good health. V gene TRBV9 combines with J gene TRBJ1-2; tentatively, D is TRBD1 (5 bases). The CDR3 sequence: CASSVGFGGYGYTF. Written as DNA, the CDR3 is TGTGCCAGCAGCGTAGGATTCGGGGGCTATGGCTACACCTTC. Together with reference TRBV9 and TRBJ1-2, the CDR3 gives the full variable domain: DSGVTQTPKHLITATGQRVTLRCSPRSGDLSVYWYQQSLDQGLQFLIQYYNGEERAKGNILERFSAQQFPDLHSELNLSSLELGDSALYFCASSVGFGGYGYTFGSGTRLTVV.